This is a list of T cell receptor beta chains from one sample in a study of blood T cells in healthy people across ages. TCRdb processed the 5' RACE reads anew with MiXCR; each CDR3 protein has one entry. The data contain 1.5 million to 2 million distinct CDR3 sequences, about 28% of them singletons. The sequenced sample was blood. These receptors came from a woman aged 25 to 45 in good health. The CDR3 runs from the conserved cysteine through the conserved F or W. Fields, in order: CDR3 protein, CDR3 DNA, clone size, D gene, J gene, V gene. A D gene is named only where the DNA matches it firmly. Part of the rows lack a size; the others show once, few, many or a class for expanded clones.

CASSPYRGAQETQYF | TGTGCCAGCAGCCCCTATAGGGGGGCACAAGAGACCCAGTACTTC | few | - | TRBJ2-5 | TRBV9
CASSPAGGRGYGYTF | TGTGCCAGCAGCCCCGCGGGAGGGCGCGGGTATGGCTACACCTTC | many | - | TRBJ1-2 | TRBV7-9
CASSLASSSDSYNEQFF | TGCGCCAGCAGCTTGGCCTCATCCAGCGACTCCTACAATGAGCAGTTCTTC | - | - | TRBJ2-1 | TRBV5-1
CASSSLTFPGANVLTF | TGTGCCAGCAGCTCCCTTACTTTTCCTGGGGCCAACGTCCTGACTTTC | few | - | TRBJ2-6 | TRBV7-7
CATSRGGEGETQYF | TGTGCCACCAGCAGAGGGGGTGAGGGAGAGACCCAGTACTTC | few | - | TRBJ2-5 | TRBV15
CASRRRTTYEQYF | TGTGCCAGCCGAAGACGTACCACCTACGAGCAGTACTTC | few | - | TRBJ2-7 | TRBV6-4
CASSYDGESSYEQYF | TGTGCCAGCAGTTACGACGGGGAAAGCTCCTACGAGCAGTACTTC | many | - | TRBJ2-7 | TRBV6-2/TRBV6-3
CASSVRPRETQYF | TGTGCCAGCAGCGTAAGGCCTCGGGAGACCCAGTACTTC | few | - | TRBJ2-5 | TRBV21-1
CASSPGTLGETQYF | TGTGCCAGCAGCCCCGGGACCTTGGGAGAGACCCAGTACTTC | many | - | TRBJ2-5 | TRBV9
CASRTEFSSYNEQYF | TGCGCCAGTAGGACGGAATTTAGCTCCTACAATGAGCAGTACTTC | few | - | TRBJ2-7 | TRBV5-1
CASSTGQGIGYTF | TGCGCCAGCAGCACGGGACAGGGAATCGGCTACACCTTC | few | TRBD1 | TRBJ1-2 | TRBV5-1
CASITRQGAAETQYF | TGTGCCAGCATAACAAGACAGGGGGCTGCAGAGACCCAGTACTTC | many | TRBD1 | TRBJ2-5 | TRBV28
CASSPGTGSPNEQFF | TGTGCCAGCTCGCCAGGGACAGGGAGCCCTAATGAGCAGTTCTTC | - | TRBD1 | TRBJ2-1 | TRBV18
CSATGDRGHDQPQHF | TGCAGTGCTACCGGGGACAGGGGGCATGATCAGCCCCAGCATTTT | - | TRBD1 | TRBJ1-5 | TRBV20-1
CASSPHRDSAAKNIQYF | TGTGCCAGCAGTCCCCACAGGGATTCCGCGGCCAAAAACATTCAGTACTTC | many | - | TRBJ2-4 | TRBV9
CASSQEKRGHGYGYTF | TGTGCCAGCAGCCAAGAAAAGCGGGGGCATGGCTATGGCTACACCTTC | few | - | TRBJ1-2 | TRBV3-1
CASSKAGTGINYEQYF | TGTGCCAGCAGCAAAGCCGGGACAGGGATTAACTACGAGCAGTACTTC | few | TRBD1 | TRBJ2-7 | TRBV7-2
CATRRTARSYEQYF | TGTGCCACCCGAAGGACAGCCAGATCCTACGAGCAGTACTTC | - | - | TRBJ2-7 | TRBV6-2/TRBV6-3
CASSREMRYTQYF | TGCGCCAGCTCCCGGGAAATGAGGTATACGCAGTATTTT | - | - | TRBJ2-3 | TRBV4-1
CASSWGRLANNEQFF | TGTGCCAGCAGTTGGGGGCGACTAGCCAACAATGAGCAGTTCTTC | few | - | TRBJ2-1 | TRBV27
CASSLDRAENSPLHF | TGCGCCAGCAGCTTGGATCGAGCCGAGAATTCACCCCTCCACTTT | - | - | TRBJ1-6 | TRBV5-1
CASSLTRDLAKNIQYF | TGTGCCAGCAGCTTAACGAGGGACTTAGCCAAAAACATTCAGTACTTC | many | - | TRBJ2-4 | TRBV7-2
CAISGATGQPQHF | TGTGCCATCAGTGGGGCGACCGGGCAGCCCCAGCATTTT | - | - | TRBJ1-5 | TRBV10-3
CASSQGESTDTQYF | TGTGCCAGTTCCCAGGGGGAAAGCACAGATACGCAGTATTTT | few | TRBD1 | TRBJ2-3 | TRBV7-3
CASSQAAGGTQYF | TGCGCCAGCAGCCAGGCAGCGGGGGGGACCCAGTACTTC | many | TRBD2 | TRBJ2-5 | TRBV4-1
CSVEGAGGNEQFF | TGCAGCGTTGAAGGGGCAGGGGGCAATGAGCAGTTCTTC | many | TRBD1 | TRBJ2-1 | TRBV29-1
CASSFGVGGEETQYF | TGTGCCAGCAGCTTCGGTGTTGGGGGGGAAGAGACCCAGTACTTC | many | TRBD2 | TRBJ2-5 | TRBV5-6
CAIASSSGNTIYF | TGTGCCATCGCGTCAAGCTCTGGAAACACCATATATTTT | - | - | TRBJ1-3 | TRBV19
CSARDLGAGLNNEQFF | TGCAGTGCTAGAGATCTTGGGGCGGGGCTAAACAATGAGCAGTTCTTC | few | - | TRBJ2-1 | TRBV20-1
CSARDPREKEGEQYF | TGCAGTGCTAGAGATCCCCGGGAGAAAGAGGGCGAGCAGTACTTC | few | - | TRBJ2-7 | TRBV20-1
CASSAQVSASGANVLTF | TGTGCCAGCAGCGCACAGGTCTCAGCCTCTGGGGCCAACGTCCTGACTTTC | few | - | TRBJ2-6 | TRBV13
CASSWGGAPQHF | TGTGCCAGCAGCTGGGGGGGAGCGCCCCAGCATTTT | - | - | TRBJ1-5 | TRBV5-6
CASSQSRLAKNIQYF | TGTGCCAGCAGCCAATCCCGGCTAGCCAAAAACATTCAGTACTTC | few | - | TRBJ2-4 | TRBV4-2
CSARDLLGSSGERFF | TGCAGTGCTAGAGATCTGTTAGGCTCGTCCGGGGAGCGGTTTTTT | - | - | TRBJ2-2 | TRBV20-1
CASSQGAGATYEQYF | TGCGCCAGCAGCCAAGGAGCGGGAGCGACCTACGAGCAGTACTTC | - | TRBD2 | TRBJ2-7 | TRBV4-3
CASSGAGGLPLGEQFF | TGTGCCAGCAGCGGCGCAGGCGGCCTCCCTCTTGGTGAGCAGTTCTTC | few | - | TRBJ2-1 | TRBV7-2
CASSQVGAANEQFF | TGTGCCAGCAGCCAAGTCGGGGCTGCTAATGAGCAGTTCTTC | few | - | TRBJ2-1 | TRBV3-1
CSARVEGRQEKLFF | TGCAGTGCTAGGGTTGAGGGGCGCCAAGAAAAACTGTTTTTT | - | - | TRBJ1-4 | TRBV20-1
CASSLDTDTYTDTQYF | TGCGCCAGCAGCTTGGACACAGACACCTACACAGATACGCAGTATTTT | - | - | TRBJ2-3 | TRBV5-1
CASSPESRAASNYGYTF | TGTGCCAGCTCACCGGAGTCGAGGGCCGCTTCTAACTATGGCTACACCTTC | few | - | TRBJ1-2 | TRBV18
CASSSDRVSSGNTIYF | TGTGCCAGCAGTAGCGACAGGGTTAGCTCTGGAAACACCATATATTTT | - | TRBD1 | TRBJ1-3 | TRBV3-1
CASSSRGGYNEQFF | TGTGCCAGCAGCTCTCGGGGGGGCTACAATGAGCAGTTCTTC | many | TRBD2 | TRBJ2-1 | TRBV18
CASSVGNWDTQYF | TGTGCCAGCAGCGTAGGGAATTGGGATACGCAGTATTTT | - | - | TRBJ2-3 | TRBV9
CSARDWAVNQPQHF | TGCAGTGCTAGAGATTGGGCAGTCAATCAGCCCCAGCATTTT | - | - | TRBJ1-5 | TRBV20-1
CSARQPGQVDTEAFF | TGCAGTGCTAGACAACCGGGACAGGTTGACACTGAAGCTTTCTTT | - | TRBD1 | TRBJ1-1 | TRBV20-1
CASSLEGKAGLAGYTF | TGTGCCAGCAGCTTAGAAGGGAAGGCAGGGCTCGCTGGCTACACCTTC | once | - | TRBJ1-2 | TRBV7-2
CASSLQGLNMETQYF | TGTGCCAGCAGCTTACAGGGCCTCAATATGGAGACCCAGTACTTC | - | - | TRBJ2-5 | TRBV7-2
CSVEVSSPDYGYTF | TGCAGCGTTGAAGTTAGCTCTCCAGACTATGGCTACACCTTC | - | - | TRBJ1-2 | TRBV29-1
CASSQGDRDRNEKLFF | TGTGCCAGCAGCCAAGGGGACCGGGACAGAAATGAAAAACTGTTTTTT | few | TRBD1 | TRBJ1-4 | TRBV4-2
CASREAGSETQYF | TGTGCCAGCAGAGAAGCGGGTTCGGAGACCCAGTACTTC | - | - | TRBJ2-5 | TRBV12-3/TRBV12-4